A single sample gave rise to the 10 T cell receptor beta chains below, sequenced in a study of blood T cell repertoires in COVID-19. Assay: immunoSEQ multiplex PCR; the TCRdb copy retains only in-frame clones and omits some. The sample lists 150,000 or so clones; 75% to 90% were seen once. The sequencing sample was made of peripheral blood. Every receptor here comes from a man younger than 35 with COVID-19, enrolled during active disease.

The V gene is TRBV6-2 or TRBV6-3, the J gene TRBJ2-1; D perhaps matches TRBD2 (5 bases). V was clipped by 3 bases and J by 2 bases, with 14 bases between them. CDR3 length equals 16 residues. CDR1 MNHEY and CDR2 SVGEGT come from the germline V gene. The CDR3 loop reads CASSYSEPTPYNEQFF. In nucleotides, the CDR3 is TGTGCCAGCAGTTATAGCGAGCCTACCCCCTACAATGAGCAGTTCTTC.

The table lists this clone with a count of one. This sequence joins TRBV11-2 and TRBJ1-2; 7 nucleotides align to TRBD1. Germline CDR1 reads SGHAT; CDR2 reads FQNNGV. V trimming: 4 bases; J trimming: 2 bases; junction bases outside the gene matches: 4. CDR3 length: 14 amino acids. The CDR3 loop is CASSSGTVNYGYTF. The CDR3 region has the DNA TGTGCCAGCAGCTCCGGGACAGTGAACTATGGCTACACCTTC.

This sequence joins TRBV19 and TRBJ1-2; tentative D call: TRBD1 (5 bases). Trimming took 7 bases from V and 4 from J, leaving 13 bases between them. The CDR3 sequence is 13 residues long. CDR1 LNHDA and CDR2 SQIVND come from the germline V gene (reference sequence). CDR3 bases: TGTGCCAGTACCCCCCAGGGCGGCTATGGCTACACCTTC. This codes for CASTPQGGYGYTF.

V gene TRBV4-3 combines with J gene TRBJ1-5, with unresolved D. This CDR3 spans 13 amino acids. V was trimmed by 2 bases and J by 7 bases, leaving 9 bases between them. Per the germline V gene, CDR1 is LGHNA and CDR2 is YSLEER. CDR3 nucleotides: TGCGCCAGCAGCCAAAATCGAGGGCAGCCCCAGCATTTT. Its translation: CASSQNRGQPQHF.

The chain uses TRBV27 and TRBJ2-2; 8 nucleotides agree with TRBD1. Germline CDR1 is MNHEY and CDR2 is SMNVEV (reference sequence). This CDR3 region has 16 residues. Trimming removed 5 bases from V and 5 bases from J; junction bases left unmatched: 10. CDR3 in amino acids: CASSPSQGENTGELFF. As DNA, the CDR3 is TGTGCCAGCAGTCCTTCACAGGGGGAGAATACCGGGGAGCTGTTTTTT.

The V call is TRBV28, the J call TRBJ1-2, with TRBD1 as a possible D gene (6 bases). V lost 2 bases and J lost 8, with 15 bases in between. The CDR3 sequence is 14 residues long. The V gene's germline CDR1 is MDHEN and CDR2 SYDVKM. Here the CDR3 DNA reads TGTGCCAGCAGTTTAGATCGGACGGGGGGCGGCTACACCTTC. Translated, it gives CASSLDRTGGGYTF.

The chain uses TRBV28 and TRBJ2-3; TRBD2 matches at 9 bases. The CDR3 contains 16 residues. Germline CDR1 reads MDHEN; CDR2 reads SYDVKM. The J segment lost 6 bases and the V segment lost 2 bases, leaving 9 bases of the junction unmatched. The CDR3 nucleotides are TGTGCCAGCAGTTTAGGGGCGGGAGGGCCGTTGGATACGCAGTATTTT. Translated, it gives CASSLGAGGPLDTQYF. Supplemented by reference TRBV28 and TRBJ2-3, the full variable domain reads DVKVTQSSRYLVKRTGEKVFLECVQDMDHENMFWYRQDPGLGLRLIYFSYDVKMKEKGDIPEGYSVSREKKERFSLILESASTNQTSMYLCASSLGAGGPLDTQYFGPGTRLTVL.

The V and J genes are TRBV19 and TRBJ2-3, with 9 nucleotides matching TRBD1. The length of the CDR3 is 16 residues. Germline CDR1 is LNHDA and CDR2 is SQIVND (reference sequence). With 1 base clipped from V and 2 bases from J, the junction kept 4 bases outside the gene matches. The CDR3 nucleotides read TGTGCCAGTAGTATAGTTGGACAGGGGTCCACAGATACGCAGTATTTT. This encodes CASSIVGQGSTDTQYF.

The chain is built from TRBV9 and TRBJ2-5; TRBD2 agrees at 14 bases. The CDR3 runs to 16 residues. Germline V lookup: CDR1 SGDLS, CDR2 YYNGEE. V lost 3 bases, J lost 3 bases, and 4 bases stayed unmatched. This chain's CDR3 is CASSEGGLAGEETQYF. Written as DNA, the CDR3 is TGTGCCAGCAGCGAGGGGGGACTAGCGGGAGAAGAGACCCAGTACTTC.

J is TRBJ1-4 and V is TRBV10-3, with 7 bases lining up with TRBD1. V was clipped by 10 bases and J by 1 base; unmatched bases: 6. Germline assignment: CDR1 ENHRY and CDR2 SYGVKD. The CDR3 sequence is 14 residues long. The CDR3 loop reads CATRTGETNEKLFF. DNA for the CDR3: TGTGCCACAAGGACAGGAGAAACTAATGAAAAACTGTTTTTT.